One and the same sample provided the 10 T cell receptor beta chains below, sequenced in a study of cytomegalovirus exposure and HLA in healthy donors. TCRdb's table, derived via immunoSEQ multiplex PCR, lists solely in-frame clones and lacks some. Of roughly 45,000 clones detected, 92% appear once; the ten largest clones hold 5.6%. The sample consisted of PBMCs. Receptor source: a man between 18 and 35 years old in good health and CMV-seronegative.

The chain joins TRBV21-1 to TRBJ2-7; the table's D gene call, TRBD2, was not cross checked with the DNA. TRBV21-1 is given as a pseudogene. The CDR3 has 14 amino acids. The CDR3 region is CACHAAGDPYEQYF. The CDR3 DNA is TGTGCCTGTCATGCGGCGGGAGATCCCTACGAGCAGTACTTC.

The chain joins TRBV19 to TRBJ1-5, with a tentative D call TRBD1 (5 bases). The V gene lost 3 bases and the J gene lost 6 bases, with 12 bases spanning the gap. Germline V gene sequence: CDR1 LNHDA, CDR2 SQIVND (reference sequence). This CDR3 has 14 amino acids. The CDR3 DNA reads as TGTGCCAGTAGTATCGCAGGGTCAGGTCAGCCCCAGCATTTT. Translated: CASSIAGSGQPQHF.

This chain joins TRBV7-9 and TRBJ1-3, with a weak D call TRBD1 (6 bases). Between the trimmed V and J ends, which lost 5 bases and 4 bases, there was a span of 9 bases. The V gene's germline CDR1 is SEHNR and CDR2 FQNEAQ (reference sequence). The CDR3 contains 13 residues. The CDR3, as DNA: TGTGCCAGCAGCAGAGACAGGGGAAACACCATATATTTT. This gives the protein CASSRDRGNTIYF.

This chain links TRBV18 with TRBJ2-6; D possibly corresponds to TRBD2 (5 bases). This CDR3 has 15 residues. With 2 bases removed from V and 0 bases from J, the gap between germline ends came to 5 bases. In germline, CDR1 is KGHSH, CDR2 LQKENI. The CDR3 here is CASSPGSSGANVLTF. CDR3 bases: TGTGCCAGCTCACCAGGGAGCTCTGGGGCCAACGTCCTGACTTTC.

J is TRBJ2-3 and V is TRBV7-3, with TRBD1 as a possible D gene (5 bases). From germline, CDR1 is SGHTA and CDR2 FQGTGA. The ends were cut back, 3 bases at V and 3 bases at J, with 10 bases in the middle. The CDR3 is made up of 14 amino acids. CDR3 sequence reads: CASSFQGWTDTQYF. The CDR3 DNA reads TGTGCCAGCAGCTTCCAGGGATGGACAGATACGCAGTATTTT.

The CDR3 protein is CATQPLQGYNEQFF. The CDR3 region has the DNA TGTGCCACTCAGCCCCTTCAGGGATACAATGAGCAGTTCTTC. The rearrangement joins TRBV19 to TRBJ2-1, with a possible D match to TRBD1 (5 bases). This CDR3 spans 14 amino acids. V was clipped by 10 bases and J by 4 bases, with 17 bases between them. The germline CDR1 and CDR2 sequences are LNHDA and SQIVND (reference sequence).

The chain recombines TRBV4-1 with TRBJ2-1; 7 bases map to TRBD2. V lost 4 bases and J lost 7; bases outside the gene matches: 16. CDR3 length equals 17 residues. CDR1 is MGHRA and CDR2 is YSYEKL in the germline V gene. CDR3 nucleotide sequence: TGCGCCAGCAGCCCTCCTTCGGGCGGGAGTGTTATTAATGAGCAGTTCTTC. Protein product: CASSPPSGGSVINEQFF.

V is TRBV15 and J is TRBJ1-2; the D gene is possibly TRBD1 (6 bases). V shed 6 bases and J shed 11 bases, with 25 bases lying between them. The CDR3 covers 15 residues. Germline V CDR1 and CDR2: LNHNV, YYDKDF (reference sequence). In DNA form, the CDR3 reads TGTGCCACCAGGGGGGACACTTGGGACGGTACTAGTTACACCTTC. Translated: CATRGDTWDGTSYTF. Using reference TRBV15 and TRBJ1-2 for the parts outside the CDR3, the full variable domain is DAMVIQNPRYQVTQFGKPVTLSCSQTLNHNVMYWYQQKSSQAPKLLFHYYDKDFNNEADTPDNFQSRRPNTSFCFLDIRSPGLGDTAMYLCATRGDTWDGTSYTFGSGTRLTVV.

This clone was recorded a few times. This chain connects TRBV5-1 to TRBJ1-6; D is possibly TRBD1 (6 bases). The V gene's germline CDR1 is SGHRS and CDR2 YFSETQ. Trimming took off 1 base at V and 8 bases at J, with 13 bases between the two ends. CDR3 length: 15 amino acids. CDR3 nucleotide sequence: TGCGCCAGCAGCTTGCGAGGGGGGGGCGATTCACCCCTCCACTTT. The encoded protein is CASSLRGGGDSPLHF.

In nucleotides, the CDR3 is TGTGCCATCAGTTCGACAGGGGGCGTTCGGGGCTACACCTTC. Protein sequence: CAISSTGGVRGYTF. The genes are TRBV10-3 and TRBJ1-2; TRBD1 matches 10 bases. CDR1 and CDR2 (germline): ENHRY, SYGVKD. Trimming at V came to 5 bases and at J to 8 bases, leaving 8 bases not matched to a gene. CDR3 size: 14 residues.